This TCR beta chain emerged from a study of T cell responses to AZD1222 COVID-19 vaccine. Study findings and constraints: Reportedly, close to half of spike-specific TCRs are directed against unmutated variant regions. All repertoire sampling was performed exclusively after the peak T cell response.

Turning to this clone: Its antigen is as yet unknown. The same CDR3 arises from other DNA sequences in this sample as well.

The table came from immunoSEQ multiplex PCR; TCRdb's copy has only in-frame clones and leaves some out. The repertoire holds fewer than 200,000 clones, with 80% to 90% as singletons. Germline lookup yields CDR1 LNHDA and CDR2 SQIVND (reference sequence). The CDR3 is 14 amino acids. V lost 3 bases, J lost 3 bases, and 11 bases lay in between. The sample in question was peripheral blood, obtained 28 days after the second AZD1222 dose. The gene calls are TRBV19 and TRBJ1-2; D unresolved. The sequence came from an adult who received the AZD1222 COVID-19 vaccine. CDR3 amino acids: CASSIPPGYYGYTF. The CDR3 DNA follows: TGTGCCAGTAGTATCCCGCCGGGGTACTATGGCTACACCTTC.